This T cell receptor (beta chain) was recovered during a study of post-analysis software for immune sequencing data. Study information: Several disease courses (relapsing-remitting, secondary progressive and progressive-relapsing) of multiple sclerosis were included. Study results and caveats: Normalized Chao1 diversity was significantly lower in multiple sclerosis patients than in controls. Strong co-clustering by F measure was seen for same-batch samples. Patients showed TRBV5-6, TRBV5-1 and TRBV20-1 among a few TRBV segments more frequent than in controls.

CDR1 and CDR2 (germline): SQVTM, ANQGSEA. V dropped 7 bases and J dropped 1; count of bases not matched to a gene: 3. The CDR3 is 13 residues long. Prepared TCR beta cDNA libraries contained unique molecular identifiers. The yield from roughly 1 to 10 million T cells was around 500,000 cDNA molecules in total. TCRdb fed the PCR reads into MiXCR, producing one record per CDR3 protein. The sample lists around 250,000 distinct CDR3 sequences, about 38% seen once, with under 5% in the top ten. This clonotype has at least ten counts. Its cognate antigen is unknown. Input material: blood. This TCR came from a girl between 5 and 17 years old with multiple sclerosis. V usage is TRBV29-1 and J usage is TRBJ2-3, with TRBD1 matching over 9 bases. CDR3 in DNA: TGCAGCGCCCGGGACAGGGGCACAGATACGCAGTATTTT. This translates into CSARDRGTDTQYF.